This T cell receptor (beta chain) was obtained from a study of T cells in Graves' hyperthyroidism and ophthalmopathy. V was pared by 0 bases and J by 8 bases, with 8 bases between. This CDR3 comprises 12 residues. The V gene's germline CDR1 is SGHKS and CDR2 YYEKEE (reference sequence). RNA transcripts were the template for amplifying TCR beta CDR3 regions. RT-PCR in the first round (using the HTBI primer set) targeted the TCR CDR3. TCRdb re-called the multiplex PCR reads with MiXCR, one entry per CDR3 protein. The table lists approximately 530,000 distinct CDR3 sequences, over 15% of them singletons. For the diagnoses, clinical symptoms, serum thyroxine and TRAb, thyroid ultrasound and orbital computed tomography were used.

Sample: blood. The sequence derives from a young woman with Graves' hyperthyroidism. The chain employs TRBV5-5 and TRBJ1-1; D remains ambiguous. The CDR3 coding sequence is TGTGCCAGCAGCTTGGGGGTTCGGGAAGCTTTCTTT. This codes for CASSLGVREAFF.